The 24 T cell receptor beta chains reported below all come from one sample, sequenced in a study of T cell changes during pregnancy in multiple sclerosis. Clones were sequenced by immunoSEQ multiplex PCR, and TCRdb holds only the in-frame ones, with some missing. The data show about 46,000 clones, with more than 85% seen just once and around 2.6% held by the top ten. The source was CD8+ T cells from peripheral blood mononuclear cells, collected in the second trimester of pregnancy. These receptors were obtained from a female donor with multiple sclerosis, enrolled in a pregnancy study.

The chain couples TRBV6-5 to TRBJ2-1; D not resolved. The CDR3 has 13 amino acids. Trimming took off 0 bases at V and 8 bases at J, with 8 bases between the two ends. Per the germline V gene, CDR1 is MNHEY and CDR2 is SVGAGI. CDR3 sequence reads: CASSYSVRDEQFF. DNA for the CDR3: TGTGCCAGCAGTTACTCTGTCCGGGATGAGCAGTTCTTC.

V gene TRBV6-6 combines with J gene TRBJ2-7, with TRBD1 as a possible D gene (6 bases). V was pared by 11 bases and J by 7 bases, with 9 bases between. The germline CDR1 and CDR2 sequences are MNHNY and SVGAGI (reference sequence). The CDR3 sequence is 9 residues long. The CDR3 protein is CAVGTEQYF. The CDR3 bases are TGTGCCGTTGGGACAGAGCAGTACTTC.

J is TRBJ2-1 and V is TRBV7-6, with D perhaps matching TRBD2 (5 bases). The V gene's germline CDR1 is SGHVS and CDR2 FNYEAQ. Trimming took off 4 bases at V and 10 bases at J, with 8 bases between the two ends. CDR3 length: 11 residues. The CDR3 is CASSYLAEQFF. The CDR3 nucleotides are TGTGCCAGCAGCTATTTAGCGGAGCAGTTCTTC.

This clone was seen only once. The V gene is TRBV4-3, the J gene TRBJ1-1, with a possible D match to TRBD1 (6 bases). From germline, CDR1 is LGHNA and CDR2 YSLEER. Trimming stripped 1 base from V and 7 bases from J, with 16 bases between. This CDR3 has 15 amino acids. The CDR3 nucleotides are TGCGCCAGCAGCCAAGTTAGTACCGGGACAATTGAAGCTTTCTTT. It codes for CASSQVSTGTIEAFF.

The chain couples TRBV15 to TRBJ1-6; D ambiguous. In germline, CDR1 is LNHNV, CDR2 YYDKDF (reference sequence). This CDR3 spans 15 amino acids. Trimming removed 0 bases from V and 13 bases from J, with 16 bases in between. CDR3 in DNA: TGTGCCACCAGCAGAGATGACGGAGGTTTGTCTCCCCTCCACTTT. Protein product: CATSRDDGGLSPLHF.

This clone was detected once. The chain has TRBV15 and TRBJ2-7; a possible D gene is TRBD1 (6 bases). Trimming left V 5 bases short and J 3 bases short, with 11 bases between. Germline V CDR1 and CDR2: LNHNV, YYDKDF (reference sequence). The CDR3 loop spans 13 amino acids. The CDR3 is CATSVGQDYEQYF. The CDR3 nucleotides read TGTGCCACCAGCGTGGGACAAGACTACGAGCAGTACTTC.

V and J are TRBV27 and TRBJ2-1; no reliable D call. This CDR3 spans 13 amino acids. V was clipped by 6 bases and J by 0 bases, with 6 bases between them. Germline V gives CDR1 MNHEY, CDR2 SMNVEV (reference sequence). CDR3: CASRLSSYNEQFF. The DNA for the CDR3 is TGTGCCAGCAGGCTGAGCTCCTACAATGAGCAGTTCTTC.

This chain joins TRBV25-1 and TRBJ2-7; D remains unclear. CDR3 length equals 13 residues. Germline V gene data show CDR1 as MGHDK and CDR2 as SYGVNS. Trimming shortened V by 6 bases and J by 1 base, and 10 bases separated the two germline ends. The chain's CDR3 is CASSRRFSYEQYF. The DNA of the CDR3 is TGTGCCAGCAGCCGGCGGTTTTCCTACGAGCAGTACTTC.

The CDR3 protein is CASSPGGAYLTSYNEQFF. As DNA, the CDR3 is TGTGCCAGCAGCCCCGGGGGGGCCTACTTGACCTCCTACAATGAGCAGTTCTTC. The chain joins TRBV7-3 to TRBJ2-1; TRBD2 agrees at 8 bases. The V gene's germline CDR1 is SGHTA and CDR2 FQGTGA. This CDR3 has 18 residues. Unmatched junction bases numbered 12, after V lost 5 bases and J lost 0 bases.

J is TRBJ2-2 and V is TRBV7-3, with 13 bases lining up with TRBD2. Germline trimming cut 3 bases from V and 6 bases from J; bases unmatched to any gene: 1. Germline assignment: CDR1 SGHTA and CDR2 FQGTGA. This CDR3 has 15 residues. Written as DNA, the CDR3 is TGTGCCAGCAGCTTGGGACTAGCGGGGCCCGGGGAGCTGTTTTTT. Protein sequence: CASSLGLAGPGELFF. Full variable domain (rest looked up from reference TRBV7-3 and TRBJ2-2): GAGVSQTPSNKVTEKGKYVELRCDPISGHTALYWYRQSLGQGPEFLIYFQGTGAADDSGLPNDRFFAVRPEGSVSTLKIQRTERGDSAVYLCASSLGLAGPGELFFGEGSRLTVL.

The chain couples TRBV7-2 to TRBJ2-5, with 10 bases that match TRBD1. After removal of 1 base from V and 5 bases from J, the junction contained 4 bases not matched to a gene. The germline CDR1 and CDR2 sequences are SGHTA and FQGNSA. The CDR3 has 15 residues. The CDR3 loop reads CASSLGGGQGETQYF. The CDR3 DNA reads TGTGCCAGCAGCTTAGGTGGGGGACAGGGGGAGACCCAGTACTTC.

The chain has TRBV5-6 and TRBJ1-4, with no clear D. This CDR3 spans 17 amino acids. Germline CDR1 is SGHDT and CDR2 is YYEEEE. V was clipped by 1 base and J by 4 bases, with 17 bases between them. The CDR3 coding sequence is TGTGCCAGCAGCTTGTATCTGGTCGGGGTGTTTAATGAAAAACTGTTTTTT. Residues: CASSLYLVGVFNEKLFF.

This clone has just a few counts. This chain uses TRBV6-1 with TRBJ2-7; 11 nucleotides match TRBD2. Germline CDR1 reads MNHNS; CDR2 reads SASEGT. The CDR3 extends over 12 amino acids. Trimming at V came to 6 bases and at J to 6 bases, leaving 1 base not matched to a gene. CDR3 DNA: TGTGCCAGCAGACTAGCGGGGGCCGAGCAGTACTTC. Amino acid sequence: CASRLAGAEQYF.

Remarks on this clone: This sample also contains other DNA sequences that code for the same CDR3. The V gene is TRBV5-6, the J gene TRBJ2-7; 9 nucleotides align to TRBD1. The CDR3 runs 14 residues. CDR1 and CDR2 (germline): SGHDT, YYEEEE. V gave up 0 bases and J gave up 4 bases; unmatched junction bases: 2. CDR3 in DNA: TGTGCCAGCAGCTTGGGGACAGGGGTTTACGAGCAGTACTTC. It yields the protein CASSLGTGVYEQYF.

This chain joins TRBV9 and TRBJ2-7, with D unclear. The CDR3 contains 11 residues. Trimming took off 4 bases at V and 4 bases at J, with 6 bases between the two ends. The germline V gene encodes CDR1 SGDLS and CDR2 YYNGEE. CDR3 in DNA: TGTGCCAGCAGCCGAGGATACGAGCAGTACTTC. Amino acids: CASSRGYEQYF.

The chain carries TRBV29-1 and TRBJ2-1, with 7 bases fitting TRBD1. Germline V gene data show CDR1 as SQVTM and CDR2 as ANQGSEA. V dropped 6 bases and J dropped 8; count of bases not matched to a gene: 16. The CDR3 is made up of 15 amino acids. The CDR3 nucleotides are TGCAGCGTGGAGTCTTCCCGGACAGGCTTTTATGAGCAGTTCTTC. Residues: CSVESSRTGFYEQFF.

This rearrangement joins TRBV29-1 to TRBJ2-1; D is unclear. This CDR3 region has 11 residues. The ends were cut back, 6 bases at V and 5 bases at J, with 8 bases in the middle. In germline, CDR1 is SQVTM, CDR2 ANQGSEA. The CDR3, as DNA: TGCAGCGTGGGTAGCAACAATGAGCAGTTCTTC. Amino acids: CSVGSNNEQFF.

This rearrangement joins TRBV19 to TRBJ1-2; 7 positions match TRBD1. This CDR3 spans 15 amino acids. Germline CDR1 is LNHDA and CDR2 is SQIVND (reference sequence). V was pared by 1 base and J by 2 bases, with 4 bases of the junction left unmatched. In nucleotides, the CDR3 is TGTGCCAGTAGTATAGGGACGGGACAGAACTATGGCTACACCTTC. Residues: CASSIGTGQNYGYTF.

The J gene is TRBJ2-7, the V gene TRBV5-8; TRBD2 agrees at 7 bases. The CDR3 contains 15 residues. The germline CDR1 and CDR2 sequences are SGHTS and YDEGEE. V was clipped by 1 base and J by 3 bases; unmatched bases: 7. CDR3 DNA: TGTGCCAGCAGCTTGTCTGAGCGGGGATTCTACGAGCAGTACTTC. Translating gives CASSLSERGFYEQYF.

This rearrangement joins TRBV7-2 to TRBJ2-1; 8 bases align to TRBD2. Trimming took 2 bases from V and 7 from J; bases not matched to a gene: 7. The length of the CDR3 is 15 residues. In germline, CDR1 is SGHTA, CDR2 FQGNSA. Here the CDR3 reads CASSLTSGGQNEQFF. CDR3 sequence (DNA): TGTGCCAGCAGCTTAACTAGCGGCGGACAAAATGAGCAGTTCTTC.

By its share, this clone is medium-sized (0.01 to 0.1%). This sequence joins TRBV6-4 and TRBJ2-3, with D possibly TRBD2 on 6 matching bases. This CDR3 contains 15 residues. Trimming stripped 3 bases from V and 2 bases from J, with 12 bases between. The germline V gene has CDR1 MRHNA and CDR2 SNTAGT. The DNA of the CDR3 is TGTGCCAGCAGTGAACAGACTAGTCCCACAGATACGCAGTATTTT. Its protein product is CASSEQTSPTDTQYF.

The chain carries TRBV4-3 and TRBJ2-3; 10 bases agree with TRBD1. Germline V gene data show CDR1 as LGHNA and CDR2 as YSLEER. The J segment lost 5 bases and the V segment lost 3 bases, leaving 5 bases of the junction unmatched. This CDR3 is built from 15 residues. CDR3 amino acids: CASSQGQGSGDTQYF. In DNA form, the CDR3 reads TGCGCCAGCAGCCAGGGACAGGGGTCAGGAGATACGCAGTATTTT.

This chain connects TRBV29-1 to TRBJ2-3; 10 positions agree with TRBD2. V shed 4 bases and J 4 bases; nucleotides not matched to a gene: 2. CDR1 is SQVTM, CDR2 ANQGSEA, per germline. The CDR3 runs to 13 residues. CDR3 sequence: CSVGGTSADTQYF. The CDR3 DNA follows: TGCAGCGTTGGGGGGACTAGCGCAGATACGCAGTATTTT.

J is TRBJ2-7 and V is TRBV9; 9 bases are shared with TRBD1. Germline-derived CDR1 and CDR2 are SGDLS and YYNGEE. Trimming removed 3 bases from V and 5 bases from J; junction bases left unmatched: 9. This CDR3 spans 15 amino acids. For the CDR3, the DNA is TGTGCCAGCAGCGCACAGGGGGCCGTTTTACACGAGCAGTACTTC. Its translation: CASSAQGAVLHEQYF.